A single sample is the source of the 16 T cell receptor beta chains below, sequenced in a study of blood T cell repertoires in COVID-19. Profiling relied on immunoSEQ multiplex PCR, and the TCRdb table lists in-frame clones only, not all of them. This sample has roughly 150,000 clones, with around 80% found just once. Sequenced material: PBMCs or T cells enriched from blood (not recorded which). These receptors were collected from a man between 65 and 80 years old who had been exposed to COVID-19.

This clone was counted a single time. This chain connects TRBV5-1 to TRBJ2-7, with 10 bases fitting TRBD1. This CDR3 is 18 amino acids long. Germline V gene sequence: CDR1 SGHRS, CDR2 YFSETQ. The V gene end was trimmed by 3 bases and the J gene end by 3 bases; junction bases not matched to a gene: 15. The CDR3 protein is CASSWGQGRNLFYYEQYF. The CDR3 region has the DNA TGCGCCAGCAGCTGGGGACAGGGGCGAAACCTTTTTTACTACGAGCAGTACTTC.

The chain links TRBV29-1 to TRBJ1-1; TRBD1 matches 8 bases. V was pared by 6 bases and J by 4 bases, with 10 bases of the junction left unmatched. The CDR3 loop spans 14 amino acids. CDR1 SQVTM and CDR2 ANQGSEA come from the germline V gene. CDR3 nucleotide sequence: TGCAGCGTGGCCGTTGCGACAGGGGCCACTGAAGCTTTCTTT. The encoded protein is CSVAVATGATEAFF. Complete variable domain (other parts from reference TRBV29-1 and TRBJ1-1): SAVISQKPSRDICQRGTSLTIQCQVDSQVTMMFWYRQQPGQSLTLIATANQGSEATYESGFVIDKFPISRPNLTFSTLTVSNMSPEDSSIYLCSVAVATGATEAFFGQGTRLTVV.

This clone was seen only a few times. V is TRBV5-1 and J is TRBJ1-1, with D possibly matching TRBD1 (6 bases). The CDR3 runs 15 residues. V shed 7 bases and J shed 0 bases, with 16 bases lying between them. Germline V gives CDR1 SGHRS, CDR2 YFSETQ. The CDR3 here is CASYYGQGMNTEAFF. CDR3 nucleotides: TGCGCCAGCTACTATGGTCAGGGGATGAACACTGAAGCTTTCTTT.

This rearrangement joins TRBV29-1 to TRBJ2-7, with 10 bases fitting TRBD1. CDR1 is SQVTM and CDR2 is ANQGSEA in the germline V gene. The V gene end was trimmed by 4 bases and the J gene end by 2 bases; junction bases not matched to a gene: 5. The CDR3 has 14 amino acids. The CDR3, as DNA: TGCAGCGTTGGGGACAGGGGAGGAACCTACGAGCAGTACTTC. Translation: CSVGDRGGTYEQYF.

This chain uses TRBV19 with TRBJ1-2; TRBD1 agrees at 8 bases. The ends lost 6 bases at V and 2 bases at J; junction bases unmatched: 8. CDR1 LNHDA and CDR2 SQIVND come from the germline V gene (reference sequence). The CDR3 covers 15 residues. CDR3 bases: TGTGCCAGTAGATTATTAAACAGGGGGAACTATGGCTACACCTTC. This translates into CASRLLNRGNYGYTF.

This sequence joins TRBV11-2 and TRBJ2-3; D uncertain. V gave up 1 base and J gave up 2 bases, with 16 bases separating them. The CDR3 extends over 17 amino acids. Germline values: CDR1 SGHAT, CDR2 FQNNGV. The CDR3 loop is CASSLAWPRRDTDTQYF. CDR3 bases: TGTGCCAGCAGCTTAGCATGGCCAAGGAGAGACACAGATACGCAGTATTTT.

J is TRBJ2-7 and V is TRBV9, with 10 bases identical to TRBD2. V shed 0 bases, J shed 5 bases, and the junction held 5 bases outside the gene matches. Germline CDR1 SGDLS, CDR2 YYNGEE. The CDR3 extends over 15 amino acids. In DNA form, the CDR3 reads TGTGCCAGCAGCGTAGCAAATAGCGGGAGGAACGAGCAGTACTTC. Translating it yields CASSVANSGRNEQYF.

V and J are TRBV14 and TRBJ1-1; maybe TRBD1 (6 bases). The V and J ends lost 4 bases and 1 base respectively, with 7 bases between them. CDR3 length: 13 amino acids. The germline V gene encodes CDR1 SGHDN and CDR2 FVKESK. CDR3 in DNA: TGTGCCAGCAGCCCAGGGGCGAACACTGAAGCTTTCTTT. It is translated as CASSPGANTEAFF.

The chain uses TRBV7-2 and TRBJ2-2; 9 bases align to TRBD2. CDR3 length equals 19 residues. CDR1 and CDR2 from the germline V gene are SGHTA and FQGNSA. V was clipped by 0 bases and J by 0 bases; unmatched bases: 8. The CDR3 nucleotides read TGTGCCAGCAGCTTAGCGCCGCTAGCGGGGTTCGCGAACACCGGGGAGCTGTTTTTT. Its translation: CASSLAPLAGFANTGELFF.

J is TRBJ1-5 and V is TRBV4-1, with D tentatively TRBD1 (6 bases). Germline CDR1 is MGHRA and CDR2 is YSYEKL. This CDR3 contains 16 residues. Trimming took 0 bases from V and 5 from J, leaving 14 bases between them. CDR3 DNA sequence: TGCGCCAGCAGCCAAGAGGGACGCCAGGGGTATCAGCCCCAGCATTTT. It encodes CASSQEGRQGYQPQHF.

This clone was seen only once. The chain combines TRBV4-1 with TRBJ2-2; perhaps TRBD1 as D (6 bases). Germline CDR1 and CDR2: MGHRA and YSYEKL. The length of the CDR3 is 16 residues. The V gene lost 0 bases and the J gene lost 4 bases, with 12 bases spanning the gap. CDR3 loop: CASSQERQAGTGELFF. CDR3 in DNA: TGCGCCAGCAGCCAAGAAAGACAGGCGGGCACCGGGGAGCTGTTTTTT.

The rearrangement links TRBV11-2 to TRBJ2-1, with 7 bases fitting TRBD2. CDR3 length equals 13 residues. Germline values: CDR1 SGHAT, CDR2 FQNNGV. Losses at the gene ends were 6 bases for V and 4 bases for J; bases not matched to a gene: 3. CDR3 nucleotides: TGTGCCAGCAGGTTGGGGGGGTACAATGAGCAGTTCTTC. Translating it yields CASRLGGYNEQFF.

The rearrangement joins TRBV6-5 to TRBJ2-1, with TRBD2 identical over 14 bases. Germline V gene lookup returns CDR1 MNHEY and CDR2 SVGAGI. With 6 bases clipped from V and 7 bases from J, the junction kept 5 bases outside the gene matches. The CDR3 length is 15 residues. DNA for the CDR3: TGTGCCAGCAGCAAGACTAGCGGGGGGGCAAATGAGCAGTTCTTC. It codes for CASSKTSGGANEQFF.

The rearrangement joins TRBV18 to TRBJ1-4; 11 bases align to TRBD1. Germline V gene data show CDR1 as KGHSH and CDR2 as LQKENI. The V and J ends lost 6 bases and 6 bases, in that order; junction bases with no gene match: 6. This CDR3 comprises 15 residues. CDR3 amino acids: CASSRGQGADEKLFF. Here the CDR3 DNA reads TGTGCCAGCTCGCGAGGACAGGGGGCGGATGAAAAACTGTTTTTT.

The genes are TRBV12-3 or TRBV12-4 and TRBJ2-3; 8 nucleotides agree with TRBD1. There are 13 residues in the CDR3. The J segment lost 5 bases and the V segment lost 5 bases, leaving 3 bases of the junction unmatched. Written as DNA, the CDR3 is TGTGCCAGCAGTATTGACAGGGGAGATACGCAGTATTTT. Translated, it gives CASSIDRGDTQYF.

The chain links TRBV18 to TRBJ1-1; 7 nucleotides align to TRBD1. This CDR3 has 14 amino acids. With 5 bases clipped from V and 4 bases from J, the junction kept 7 bases outside the gene matches. Germline lookup yields CDR1 KGHSH and CDR2 LQKENI. CDR3 in amino acids: CASSAHRGGTEAFF. CDR3 in DNA: TGTGCCAGCTCAGCCCACAGGGGTGGCACTGAAGCTTTCTTT.